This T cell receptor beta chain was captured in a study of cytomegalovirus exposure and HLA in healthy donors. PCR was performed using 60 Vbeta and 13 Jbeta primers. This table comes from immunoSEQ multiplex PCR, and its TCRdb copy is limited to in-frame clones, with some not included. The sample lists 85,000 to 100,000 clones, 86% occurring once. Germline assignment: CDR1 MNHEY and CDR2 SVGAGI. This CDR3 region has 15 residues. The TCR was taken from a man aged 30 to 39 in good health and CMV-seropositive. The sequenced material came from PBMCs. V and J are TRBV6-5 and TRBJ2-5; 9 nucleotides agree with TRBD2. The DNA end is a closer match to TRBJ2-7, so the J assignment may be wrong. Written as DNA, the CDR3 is TGTGCCAGCAGTTACGCGGGAGGGCAGCCCTACGAGCAGTACTTC. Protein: CASSYAGGQPYEQYF.